Included here is one T cell receptor (beta chain) sequence, with context. Its binding antigen is unknown. Base qualities are missing; no much larger clone stands one base away. This entry belongs to a study of CD8+ T cells in alopecia areata listed by TCRdb under 2018. Broadly, across the study: The treated patients, all with moderate-to-severe alopecia areata, were enrolled in an open-label pilot trial of oral tofacitinib given at 5 to 10 mg twice daily. Patients on tofacitinib were biopsied at baseline and after 4 and 24 weeks of treatment, and several of the patients also had a later scalp biopsy. TCRbeta CDR3 regions were amplified by immunoSEQ multiplex PCR with 35 Vbeta forward and 13 Jbeta reverse primers. Scalp tissue and sorted CD4+ and CD8+ peripheral blood T cells from patchy and totalis/universalis alopecia areata patients and from healthy controls were covered by human TCRbeta sequencing. Clonality in the scalp was compared among normal scalp (n=4), patchy alopecia areata scalp (n=8), and alopecia totalis/universalis scalp (n=8). Patients stayed on tofacitinib for 6 to 18 months and then had 6 months of follow-up off drug so that delayed response and recurrence could be assessed. The RNA source kit depended on sample type: the PAXgene miRNA kit for fixed scalp, the miRNeasy kit for PBMCs, and the RNeasy kit for mouse skin. Disease severity in treated patients was measured with the SALT score, which quantifies the percentage of affected scalp surface area. To study T cell clonal expansion in alopecia areata, the researchers applied high-throughput TCRbeta sequencing to both the C3H/HeJ mouse model and human patients. Broad study findings and their caveats: Because the treated cohort was small and had only one nonresponder, larger studies are needed to examine links between baseline CD8+ expansion and response. During tofacitinib treatment, many expanded lesional clones remained in scalp and blood, and this persistence may partly explain relapse after treatment is stopped. Scalp TCR repertoire analysis is complicated because resident alphabeta T cells in normal human skin are also sequenced, whereas mouse skin is dominated by gammadelta T cells. Compared with mice, TCR sequences shared between patients were less clear, possibly partly because of HLA diversity across the patient population. Compared with normal scalp, lesional scalp had higher clonality and more expanded CD8+ clones, particularly in alopecia totalis/universalis, a pattern that suggests antigenic drive. Scalp clonality and the number of expanded CD8+ clones among the top 100 scalp clones were significantly decreased by tofacitinib.

Per the publication, the time point label means: less than five weeks on oral tofacitinib. The sample's treatment or condition label, decoded: oral pan-JAK inhibitor, 5-10 mg twice daily. From alopecia areata patients, peripheral blood was collected along with lesional scalp punch biopsies. PBMCs were separated by density centrifugation and stained for CD3, CD4 and CD8, after which CD4+ and CD8+ T cells were sorted on a FACSAria. The CDR3 sequence holds 17 residues, the cysteine and phenylalanine included. Just the 51-base CDR3 DNA is kept, in frame starting at base 1. CDR1 and CDR2, per the germline V gene, are LGHNA and YSLEER. Relative to germline, V is missing 0 bases and J is missing 0 bases, with 6 bases of the junction outside any gene match. The library relied on the immunoSEQ multiplex PCR assay. RNA was extracted from all samples and reverse transcribed into cDNA as template for TCR sequencing. SuperScript III was used to make first-strand cDNA, primed with a 2:1 mix of oligo-dT and random hexamers. Amplification bias was assessed with a synthetic immune receptor repertoire, and residual bias was removed computationally. As for how the authors treated the data: After raw reads were preprocessed to remove errors, the CDR3 was defined following IMGT conventions as running from the conserved cysteine to phenylalanine. Clonality was calculated as 1 minus Shannon entropy normalized by log2 of the number of productive unique TCRs. Whether each scalp clone was CD4 or CD8 was inferred by checking scalp TCRbeta sequences against the CD4 and CD8 repertoires from sorted blood. TCRdb limited this immuneACCESS table to in-frame rearrangements with V and J called. A share of clones is missing; checked studies link under half to unresolved V genes, and the rest is unexplained. That table gives V, J and clone size, and the DNA gave D and trimming. This sample is represented by under 150,000 clones; 75% to 85% of them were singletons. The ten largest clones take up 25% of the sample.

The rearrangement joined TRBV4-3 to TRBJ2-5; 8 central nucleotides agree with TRBD2. Sequenced material: CD8+ T cells sorted from blood, taken at week 4, from a patient treated with tofacitinib. The source is a human donor with alopecia areata. The CDR3 protein: CASSQEAPGLDQETQYF. The bases read TGCGCCAGCAGCCAAGAAGCGCCGGGACTAGACCAAGAGACCCAGTACTTC.